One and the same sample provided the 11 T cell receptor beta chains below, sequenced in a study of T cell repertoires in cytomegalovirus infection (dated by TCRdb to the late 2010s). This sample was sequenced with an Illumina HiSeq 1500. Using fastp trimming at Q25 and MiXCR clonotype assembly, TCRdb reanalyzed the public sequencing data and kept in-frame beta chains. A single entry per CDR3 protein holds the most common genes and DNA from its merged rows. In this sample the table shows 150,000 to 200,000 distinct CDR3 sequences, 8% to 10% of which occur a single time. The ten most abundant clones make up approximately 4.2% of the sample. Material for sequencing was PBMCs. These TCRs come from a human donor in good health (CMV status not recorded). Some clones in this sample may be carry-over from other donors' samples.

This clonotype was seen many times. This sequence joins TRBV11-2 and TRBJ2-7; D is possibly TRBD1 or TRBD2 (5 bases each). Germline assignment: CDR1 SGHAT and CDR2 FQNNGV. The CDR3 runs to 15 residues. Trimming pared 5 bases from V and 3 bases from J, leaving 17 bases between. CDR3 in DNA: TGTGCCAGCAGCCCGGAGAGGGGTTACGACTACGAGCAGTACTTC. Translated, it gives CASSPERGYDYEQYF.

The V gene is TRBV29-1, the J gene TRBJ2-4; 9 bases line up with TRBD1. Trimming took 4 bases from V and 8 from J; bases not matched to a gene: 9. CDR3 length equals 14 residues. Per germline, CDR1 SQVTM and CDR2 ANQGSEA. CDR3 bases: TGCAGCGTTGTCTCTACAGGGGGCAATGACATTCAGTACTTC. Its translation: CSVVSTGGNDIQYF.

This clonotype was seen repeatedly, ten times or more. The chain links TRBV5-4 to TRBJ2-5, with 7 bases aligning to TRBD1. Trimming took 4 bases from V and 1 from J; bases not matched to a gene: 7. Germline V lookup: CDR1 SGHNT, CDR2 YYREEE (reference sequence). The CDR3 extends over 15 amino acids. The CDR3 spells CASSTRQGIQETQYF. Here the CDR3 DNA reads TGTGCCAGCAGCACCAGACAGGGCATCCAAGAGACCCAGTACTTC. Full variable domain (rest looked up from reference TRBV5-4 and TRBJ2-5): ETGVTQSPTHLIKTRGQQVTLRCSSQSGHNTVSWYQQALGQGPQFIFQYYREEENGRGNFPPRFSGLQFPNYSSELNVNALELDDSALYLCASSTRQGIQETQYFGPGTRLLVL.

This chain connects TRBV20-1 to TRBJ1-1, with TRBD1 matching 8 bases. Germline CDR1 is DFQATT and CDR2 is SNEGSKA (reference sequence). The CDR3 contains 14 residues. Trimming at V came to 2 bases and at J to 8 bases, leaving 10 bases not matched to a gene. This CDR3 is CSARHHQGAGEAFF. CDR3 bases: TGCAGTGCTAGACATCATCAGGGGGCGGGGGAAGCTTTCTTT.

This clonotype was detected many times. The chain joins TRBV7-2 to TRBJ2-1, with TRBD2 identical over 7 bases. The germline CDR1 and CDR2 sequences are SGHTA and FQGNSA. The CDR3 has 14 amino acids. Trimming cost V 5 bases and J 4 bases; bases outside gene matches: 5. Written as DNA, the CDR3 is TGTGCCAGCAGCACCGGACTAGTTTACAATGAGCAGTTCTTC. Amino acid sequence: CASSTGLVYNEQFF.

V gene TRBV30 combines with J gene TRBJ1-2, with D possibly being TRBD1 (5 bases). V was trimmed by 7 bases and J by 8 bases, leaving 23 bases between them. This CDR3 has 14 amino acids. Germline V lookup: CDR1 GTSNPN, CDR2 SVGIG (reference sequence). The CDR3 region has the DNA TGTGCCTTCCGGGACGGAGTTAGGGCGGTCGGCTACACCTTC. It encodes CAFRDGVRAVGYTF.

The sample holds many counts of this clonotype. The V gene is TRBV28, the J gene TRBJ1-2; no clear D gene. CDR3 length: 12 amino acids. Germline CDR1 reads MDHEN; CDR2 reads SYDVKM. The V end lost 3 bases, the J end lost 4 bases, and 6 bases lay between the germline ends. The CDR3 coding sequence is TGTGCCAGCAGTTTTGGGAGCTATGGCTACACCTTC. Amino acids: CASSFGSYGYTF.

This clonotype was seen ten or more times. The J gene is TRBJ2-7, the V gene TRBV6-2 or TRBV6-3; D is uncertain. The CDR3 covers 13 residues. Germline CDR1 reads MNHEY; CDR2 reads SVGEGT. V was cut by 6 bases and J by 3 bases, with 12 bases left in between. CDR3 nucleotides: TGTGCCAGCAGCCCAGAGCACTTCTACGAGCAGTACTTC. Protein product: CASSPEHFYEQYF.

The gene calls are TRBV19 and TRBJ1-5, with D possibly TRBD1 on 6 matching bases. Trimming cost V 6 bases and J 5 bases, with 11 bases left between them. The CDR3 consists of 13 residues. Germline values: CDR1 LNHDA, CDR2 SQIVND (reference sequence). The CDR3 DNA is TGTGCCAGTAGAGACAGGTTGGATCAGCCCCAGCATTTT. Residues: CASRDRLDQPQHF.

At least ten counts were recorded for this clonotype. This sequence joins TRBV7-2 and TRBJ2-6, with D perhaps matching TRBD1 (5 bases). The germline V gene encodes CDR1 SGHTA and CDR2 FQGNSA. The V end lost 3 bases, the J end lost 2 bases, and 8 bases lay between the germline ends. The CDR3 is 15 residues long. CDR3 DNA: TGTGCCAGCAGCTTCACAGGTGCTGGGGCCAACGTCCTGACTTTC. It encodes CASSFTGAGANVLTF.

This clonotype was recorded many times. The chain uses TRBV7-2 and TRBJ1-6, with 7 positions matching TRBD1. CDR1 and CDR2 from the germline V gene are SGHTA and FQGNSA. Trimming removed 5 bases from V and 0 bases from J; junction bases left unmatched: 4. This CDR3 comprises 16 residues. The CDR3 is CASSMTGSSYNSPLHF. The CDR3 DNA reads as TGTGCCAGCAGCATGACAGGGAGCTCCTATAATTCACCCCTCCACTTT.